A selection of T cell receptor beta chains follows, all from one sample in a study of blood T cell repertoires in COVID-19. Some clones are missing from TCRdb's copy, which holds only in-frame ones; the method was immunoSEQ multiplex PCR. This table has 130,000 to 150,000 clones, roughly 80% appearing once. The sequencing sample was made of peripheral blood. The receptors were gathered from a human donor in a cohort sampled during active COVID-19. Both conserved end residues are part of each CDR3. Each record gives: J gene, V gene, D gene, clone size, CDR3 DNA, CDR3 protein. A D gene is named only where the DNA matches it firmly. Size tells how often a clone was seen (once, few, many) or the class of an expanded clone, and some rows leave it out.

J: TRBJ2-2; V: TRBV11-3; D: -; size: -; DNA: TGTGCCAGCAGCCCGGACAGGAACACCGGGGAGCTGTTTTTT; CDR3: CASSPDRNTGELFF
J: TRBJ2-5; V: TRBV5-4; D: -; size: -; DNA: TGTGCCAGCAGCTTCCCACCAGACAGGCCGGATGGGCAAGAGACCCAGTACTTC; CDR3: CASSFPPDRPDGQETQYF
J: TRBJ2-1; V: TRBV11-2; D: -; size: -; DNA: TGTGCCAGCAGCCCCACAGGGCTAAGGGGCAATGAGCAGTTCTTC; CDR3: CASSPTGLRGNEQFF
J: TRBJ1-2; V: TRBV27; D: -; size: -; DNA: TGTGCCAGCAGGCCCTCCGGGTCCCAGGGAGGCTACACCTTC; CDR3: CASRPSGSQGGYTF
J: TRBJ2-3; V: TRBV27; D: -; size: -; DNA: TGTGCCAGCAGTTTGTCCGTGACAGTCAGCACAGATACGCAGTATTTT; CDR3: CASSLSVTVSTDTQYF
J: TRBJ2-2; V: TRBV19; D: -; size: -; DNA: TGTGCCAGTAGGATCGTAAGCCTCACCGGGGAGCTGTTTTTT; CDR3: CASRIVSLTGELFF
J: TRBJ2-5; V: TRBV6-5; D: TRBD2; size: -; DNA: TGTGCCAGCATTAAAACGGGGGGTGGTCAAGAGACCCAGTACTTC; CDR3: CASIKTGGGQETQYF
J: TRBJ1-5; V: TRBV7-6; D: TRBD1; size: -; DNA: TGTGCCAGCAGCTTTGGCAAGGACAGGTTCTGGCCCCAGCATTTT; CDR3: CASSFGKDRFWPQHF
J: TRBJ1-3; V: TRBV5-4; D: TRBD1; size: -; DNA: TGTGCCAGCAGCTCCGGGACAGCCTTTTCTGGAAACACCATATATTTT; CDR3: CASSSGTAFSGNTIYF
J: TRBJ2-7; V: TRBV15; D: TRBD2; size: -; DNA: TGTGCCACCGCCCTTGGGCTAGCGGGGGGATACGAGCAGTACTTC; CDR3: CATALGLAGGYEQYF
J: TRBJ2-3; V: TRBV18; D: -; size: -; DNA: TGTGCCAGCTCACAGGGAGTCACAGATACGCAGTATTTT; CDR3: CASSQGVTDTQYF
J: TRBJ2-2; V: TRBV9; D: -; size: -; DNA: TGTGCCAGCAGCGTAGTCGGGGGGAACACCGGGGAGCTGTTTTTT; CDR3: CASSVVGGNTGELFF
J: TRBJ2-3; V: TRBV5-1; D: TRBD2; size: -; DNA: TGCGCCAGCAGCTCCAGCGGGGGCACAGATACGCAGTATTTT; CDR3: CASSSSGGTDTQYF
J: TRBJ2-3; V: TRBV6-5; D: -; size: -; DNA: TGTGCCAGCAGTTACTCCGTAGAATCAGATACGCAGTATTTT; CDR3: CASSYSVESDTQYF
J: TRBJ2-1; V: TRBV6-5; D: -; size: -; DNA: TGTGCCAGCAGACAGATTTTCTCCTACAATGAGCAGTTCTTC; CDR3: CASRQIFSYNEQFF
J: TRBJ1-6; V: TRBV7-2; D: -; size: once; DNA: TGTGCCAGCAGCCCCTTCCAACCACAGAATTCACCCCTCCACTTT; CDR3: CASSPFQPQNSPLHF
J: TRBJ2-1; V: TRBV10-3; D: -; size: few; DNA: TGTGCCATCAGTGAGCCCTTAGCGGAGACTTCCTACAATGAGCAGTTCTTC; CDR3: CAISEPLAETSYNEQFF
J: TRBJ2-1; V: TRBV3-1/TRBV3-2; D: TRBD2; size: -; DNA: TGTGCCAGCAGCCAAGATAGTAGCGGGGATTACAATGAGCAGTTCTTC; CDR3: CASSQDSSGDYNEQFF
J: TRBJ1-3; V: TRBV5-1; D: TRBD1; size: -; DNA: TGCGCCAGCAGCTATGGACAGGGTGCCGGAAACACCATATATTTT; CDR3: CASSYGQGAGNTIYF
J: TRBJ2-2; V: TRBV11-1; D: -; size: -; DNA: TGTGCCAGCAGCTTACGGCGGAGCCCTTCCGGGGAGCTGTTTTTT; CDR3: CASSLRRSPSGELFF
J: TRBJ2-2; V: TRBV6-5; D: -; size: -; DNA: TGTGCCAGCAGTTACGGCGGCGGGGAGCTGTTTTTT; CDR3: CASSYGGGELFF
J: TRBJ2-2; V: TRBV19; D: -; size: -; DNA: TGTGCCAGTAGTATAGGCACGGTAAACACCGGGGAGCTGTTTTTT; CDR3: CASSIGTVNTGELFF
J: TRBJ2-7; V: TRBV12-5; D: -; size: few; DNA: TGTGCTAGTGACCGGGGAGGCTACGAGCAGTACTTC; CDR3: CASDRGGYEQYF
J: TRBJ1-5; V: TRBV6-5; D: -; size: -; DNA: TGTGCCAGCAGGGGGGTACAGGGATCAAATCAGCCCCAGCATTTT; CDR3: CASRGVQGSNQPQHF
J: TRBJ1-1; V: TRBV5-1; D: -; size: -; DNA: TGCGCCAGCAGCTTGCAGGGAGGCCGTGAAGCTTTCTTT; CDR3: CASSLQGGREAFF
J: TRBJ2-7; V: TRBV4-3; D: TRBD2; size: -; DNA: TGCGCCAGCAGCCGGAGGGGTGGGACTAGCGGGGGGTCCAGCTCCTACGAGCAGTACTTC; CDR3: CASSRRGGTSGGSSSYEQYF
J: TRBJ1-4; V: TRBV2; D: -; size: -; DNA: TGTGCCAGCGGGGGAGGGGCGCAGAAGGGACTGTTTTTT; CDR3: CASGGGAQKGLFF
J: TRBJ2-1; V: TRBV7-3; D: -; size: -; DNA: TGTGCCAGCGCGAGAGCAGGGGGGGAGCAGTTCTTC; CDR3: CASARAGGEQFF
J: TRBJ2-3; V: TRBV6-2/TRBV6-3; D: -; size: -; DNA: TGTGCCAGCAGCGAACAGGGTTTTGGGGATACGCAGTATTTT; CDR3: CASSEQGFGDTQYF
J: TRBJ2-7; V: TRBV4-3; D: TRBD1; size: -; DNA: TGCGCCAGCAGCCAAGAAACACAGGGGGCTGGTGAGCAGTACTTC; CDR3: CASSQETQGAGEQYF
J: TRBJ2-1; V: TRBV5-4; D: -; size: -; DNA: TGTGCCAGCAGGAAAGGGACTGACAGATACAATGAGCAGTTCTTC; CDR3: CASRKGTDRYNEQFF
J: TRBJ2-7; V: TRBV2; D: -; size: -; DNA: TGTGCCAGCAGGGCTGACACCACCTACGAGCAGTACTTC; CDR3: CASRADTTYEQYF
J: TRBJ1-2; V: TRBV11-2; D: -; size: -; DNA: TGTGCCAGCAGCTTAGGTCGGGAGGGCTACACCTTC; CDR3: CASSLGREGYTF
J: TRBJ2-1; V: TRBV4-3; D: TRBD2; size: -; DNA: TGCGCCAGCAGCCAAGGACTAGCGGGGGGTGGTGAGCAGTTCTTC; CDR3: CASSQGLAGGGEQFF
J: TRBJ2-1; V: TRBV18; D: TRBD2; size: once; DNA: TGTGCCAGCTCACGGGCTAGCGGGGGAGACAATGAGCAGTTCTTC; CDR3: CASSRASGGDNEQFF
J: TRBJ2-3; V: TRBV5-6; D: TRBD1; size: -; DNA: TGTGCCAGCGGACAGGGGGTCACAGATACGCAGTATTTT; CDR3: CASGQGVTDTQYF
J: TRBJ2-6; V: TRBV7-3; D: -; size: -; DNA: TGTGCCAGCAGCTCCTGGGCAAACTCTGGGGCCAACGTCCTGACTTTC; CDR3: CASSSWANSGANVLTF
J: TRBJ2-7; V: TRBV6-2/TRBV6-3; D: -; size: -; DNA: TGTGCCAGCAGCTCGGCTTTGGGACTCAAGAGAAGCTCCTACGAGCAGTACTTC; CDR3: CASSSALGLKRSSYEQYF
J: TRBJ1-1; V: TRBV20-1; D: -; size: -; DNA: TGCAGTGCTAGCGGGAACACTGAAGCTTTCTTT; CDR3: CSASGNTEAFF
J: TRBJ1-5; V: TRBV19; D: -; size: few; DNA: TGTGCCAGTAGTCAGGAGGTGATCGATCATCAGCCCCAGCATTTT; CDR3: CASSQEVIDHQPQHF
J: TRBJ2-7; V: TRBV2; D: TRBD1; size: -; DNA: TGTGCCAGCAGTGGTGACAGGGCTTACGAGCAGTACTTC; CDR3: CASSGDRAYEQYF
J: TRBJ1-5; V: TRBV28; D: TRBD1; size: -; DNA: TGTGCCAGCAGTAGACAGGGTCAGCCCCAGCATTTT; CDR3: CASSRQGQPQHF
J: TRBJ2-6; V: TRBV6-5; D: -; size: -; DNA: TGTGCCACCAACGGACAGAGCTCTGGGGCCAACGTCCTGACTTTC; CDR3: CATNGQSSGANVLTF
J: TRBJ1-2; V: TRBV7-9; D: -; size: -; DNA: TGTGCCAGCAGCTTATTGTCACAACCGATCGGCTACACCTTC; CDR3: CASSLLSQPIGYTF
J: TRBJ2-1; V: TRBV11-3; D: -; size: -; DNA: TGTGCCAGCAGCTTAAGGACAAATGACAATGAGCAGTTCTTC; CDR3: CASSLRTNDNEQFF
J: TRBJ1-6; V: TRBV2; D: -; size: few; DNA: TGTGCCAGCAGTCCCGATTCACCCCTCCACTTT; CDR3: CASSPDSPLHF
J: TRBJ1-3; V: TRBV30; D: -; size: -; DNA: TGTGCCTGGAGTGTATCGCGGGTAATGGGAAACACCATATATTTT; CDR3: CAWSVSRVMGNTIYF
J: TRBJ2-3; V: TRBV19; D: -; size: -; DNA: TGTGCCAGTAGTCTAGCGGATACGCAGTATTTT; CDR3: CASSLADTQYF